Listed below are T cell receptor beta chains from one sample, sequenced in a study of blood T cell repertoires in COVID-19. Some clones are missing from TCRdb's copy, which holds only in-frame ones; the method was immunoSEQ multiplex PCR. The sample comprises 60,000 to 70,000 clones, roughly 85% of which are singletons, and 35% to 45% rests with the top ten. Material for sequencing was peripheral blood. The receptor set was obtained from a human donor in a cohort sampled during active COVID-19. Each CDR3 is given with its conserved first and last residue. Each record gives: D gene, clone size, J gene, V gene, CDR3 protein, CDR3 DNA. D genes are given only for firm matches. A row's size may be missing; if present it is once, few, many or a size class.

- | few | TRBJ2-7 | TRBV14 | CASSQGVLHPQNGAGSGSYEQYF | TGTGCCAGCAGCCAAGGAGTTTTACATCCGCAAAATGGGGCTGGCAGTGGCTCCTACGAGCAGTACTTC
TRBD1 | - | TRBJ2-1 | TRBV11-2 | CASSLQGTGYNEQFF | TGTGCCAGCAGCTTACAGGGGACAGGATACAATGAGCAGTTCTTC
- | - | TRBJ1-4 | TRBV30 | CAWSPYEAGLSEKLFF | TGTGCCTGGAGTCCCTACGAGGCTGGGTTGTCTGAAAAACTGTTTTTT
TRBD1 | - | TRBJ2-7 | TRBV4-2 | CASSLDRGPYEQYF | TGTGCCAGCAGCCTCGACAGGGGACCCTACGAGCAGTACTTC
- | - | TRBJ2-1 | TRBV13 | CASSSPGYQSKNNEQFF | TGTGCCAGCAGCTCACCCGGGTATCAAAGCAAGAACAATGAGCAGTTCTTC
- | - | TRBJ1-6 | TRBV6-5 | CASLERPYNSPLHF | TGTGCCAGCCTAGAGCGCCCCTATAATTCACCCCTCCACTTT
- | - | TRBJ1-1 | TRBV5-1 | CASSFEVQNTEAFF | TGCGCCAGCAGCTTTGAGGTCCAGAACACTGAAGCTTTCTTT
- | few | TRBJ2-2 | TRBV2 | CATTTANTGELFF | TGTGCCACTACGACAGCGAACACCGGGGAGCTGTTTTTT
- | - | TRBJ2-7 | TRBV5-1 | CASSLAAAPSGEQYF | TGCGCCAGCAGCTTGGCGGCCGCTCCCTCGGGCGAGCAGTACTTC
TRBD2 | - | TRBJ2-1 | TRBV6-1 | CASSERASGGAYSRYNEQFF | TGTGCCAGCAGTGAACGGGCTAGCGGGGGGGCATACAGTAGGTACAATGAGCAGTTCTTC
TRBD1 | - | TRBJ1-1 | TRBV18 | CASSPQTGQALNTEAFF | TGTGCCAGCTCACCACAGACCGGACAGGCCTTAAACACTGAAGCTTTCTTT